The T cell receptor (beta chain) described here comes from a study of cytomegalovirus exposure and HLA in healthy donors. Germline CDR1 is SGHDT and CDR2 is YYEEEE. CDR3 length: 16 residues. The ends were cut back, 5 bases at V and 2 bases at J, with 20 bases in the middle. The count of this clone is one. PCR amplification relied on 60 Vbeta primers (plus 13 Jbeta primers). Produced via immunoSEQ multiplex PCR; TCRdb's table is partial and in-frame only. The data show some 140,000 clones, around 77% seen once. The material sequenced was PBMCs. The chain couples TRBV5-6 to TRBJ2-7; tentatively, D is TRBD1 (6 bases). The clonotype comes from a man aged 18 to 35 in good health and CMV-seronegative. The CDR3 DNA follows: TGTGCCAGCAGATCGACCGGGACAAAGGCTCCCTACGAGCAGTACTTC. It codes for CASRSTGTKAPYEQYF.